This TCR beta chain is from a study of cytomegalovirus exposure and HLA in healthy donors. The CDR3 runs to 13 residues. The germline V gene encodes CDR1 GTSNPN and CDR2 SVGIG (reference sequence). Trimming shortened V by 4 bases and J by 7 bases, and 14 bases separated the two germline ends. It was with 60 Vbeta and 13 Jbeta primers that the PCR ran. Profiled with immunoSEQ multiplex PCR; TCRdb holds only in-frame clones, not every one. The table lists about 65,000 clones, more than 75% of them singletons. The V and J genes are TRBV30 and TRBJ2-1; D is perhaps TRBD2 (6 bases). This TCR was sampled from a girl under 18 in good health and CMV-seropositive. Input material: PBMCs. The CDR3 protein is CAWTGDSENEQFF. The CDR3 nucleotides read TGTGCCTGGACGGGAGATTCGGAGAATGAGCAGTTCTTC.